The 22 T cell receptor beta chains below come from one sample, sequenced in a study of blood T cells in healthy people across ages. Combining a sample-barcoded 5' primer with a J-beta primer mix, a second PCR ran for roughly 7 to 11 cycles. Using its own MiXCR run on the 5' RACE reads, TCRdb lists one record per CDR3 protein. This sample has hundreds of thousands of distinct CDR3 sequences, with 40% to 60% found just once. The material sequenced was blood. All receptors come from a man aged 25-40 years in good health.

This clonotype was observed a few times. A read error may produce the germline difference seen at one junction end. The chain recombines TRBV6-5 with TRBJ2-1, with 8 bases fitting TRBD1. CDR1 and CDR2 (germline): MNHEY, SVGAGI. The CDR3 spans 15 residues. This chain's CDR3 is CASRDGQGAYNEQFF. The CDR3 DNA reads as TGTGCTAGCAGGGATGGACAGGGAGCTTACAATGAGCAGTTCTTC.

This chain links TRBV11-2 with TRBJ2-7; D unresolved. Germline V gives CDR1 SGHAT, CDR2 FQNNGV. Trimming stripped 1 base from V and 4 bases from J, with 14 bases between. This CDR3 is 15 amino acids long. The DNA of the CDR3 is TGTGCCAGCAGCTTAGGGGTCGGCAGAGGTTACGAGCAGTACTTC. Translated: CASSLGVGRGYEQYF.

This clonotype turned up a few times. The rearrangement uses TRBV10-3 and TRBJ2-7; D is unresolved. CDR3 length: 15 amino acids. From germline, CDR1 is ENHRY and CDR2 SYGVKD. V was cut by 8 bases and J by 0 bases, with 17 bases left in between. The CDR3 loop is CAIRLDGSSSYEQYF. CDR3 in DNA: TGTGCCATCCGGTTGGACGGATCAAGCTCCTACGAGCAGTACTTC.

V is TRBV7-9 and J is TRBJ2-7; D is possibly TRBD1 (6 bases). Trimming removed 6 bases at V and 0 bases at J, with 18 bases between. The germline gives CDR1 SEHNR, CDR2 FQNEAQ (reference sequence). This CDR3 has 16 residues. In nucleotides, the CDR3 is TGTGCCAGCAGGAAATCGGCAGGGGAAATCTCCTACGAGCAGTACTTC. Protein sequence: CASRKSAGEISYEQYF. Supplemented by reference TRBV7-9 and TRBJ2-7, the full variable domain reads DTGVSQNPRHKITKRGQNVTFRCDPISEHNRLYWYRQTLGQGPEFLTYFQNEAQLEKSRLLSDRFSAERPKGSFSTLEIQRTEQGDSAMYLCASRKSAGEISYEQYFGPGTRLTVT.

The V and J genes are TRBV5-6 and TRBJ2-7, with D perhaps TRBD1 (5 bases). Judging by the DNA end, TRBJ2-5 fits better; the J call may be wrong. This CDR3 region has 14 residues. Germline V gene sequence: CDR1 SGHDT, CDR2 YYEEEE. The CDR3 here is CASSFSSREETQYF. The CDR3 coding sequence is TGTGCCAGCAGCTTTAGCTCCAGGGAAGAGACCCAGTACTTC.

This clonotype was seen a handful of times. This chain links TRBV7-9 with TRBJ2-3, with TRBD2 identical over 12 bases. Losses at the gene ends were 6 bases for V and 3 bases for J; bases not matched to a gene: 13. In germline, CDR1 is SEHNR, CDR2 FQNEAQ (reference sequence). The CDR3 length is 18 residues. Here the CDR3 reads CASRAGGWTSGVTDTQYF. In nucleotides, the CDR3 is TGTGCCAGCAGGGCAGGGGGCTGGACTAGCGGGGTTACAGATACGCAGTATTTT. Together with reference TRBV7-9 and TRBJ2-3, the CDR3 gives the full variable domain: DTGVSQNPRHKITKRGQNVTFRCDPISEHNRLYWYRQTLGQGPEFLTYFQNEAQLEKSRLLSDRFSAERPKGSFSTLEIQRTEQGDSAMYLCASRAGGWTSGVTDTQYFGPGTRLTVL.

This clonotype was recorded a few times. The chain has TRBV3-1 and TRBJ2-5, with D possibly matching TRBD2 (6 bases). The CDR3 loop spans 15 amino acids. Trimming took 0 bases from V and 5 from J, leaving 13 bases between them. Germline V lookup: CDR1 LGHDT, CDR2 YNNKEL (reference sequence). CDR3 in amino acids: CASSQERGYGETQYF. For the CDR3, the DNA is TGTGCCAGCAGCCAAGAGCGGGGATACGGGGAGACCCAGTACTTC.

Only one count was recorded for this clonotype. One junction end does not reproduce the germline sequence, and a read error may be involved. The rearrangement joins TRBV4-3 to TRBJ2-1; 11 bases are shared with TRBD2. CDR1 and CDR2 (germline): LGHNA, YSLEER. The CDR3 totals 16 residues. The CDR3: CAGSQVLAGGYNEQFF. The CDR3 region has the DNA TGCGCCGGCAGCCAGGTCCTAGCGGGAGGTTACAATGAGCAGTTCTTC.

The chain couples TRBV21-1 to TRBJ2-7; TRBD1, the table's D call, lacks a check against the DNA. The J call may not be correct, given that the DNA end is closer to TRBJ2-5. TRBV21-1 is shown as a pseudogene. The CDR3 consists of 15 residues. The CDR3 DNA reads as TGTGCCAGCAGCAAATCGAGACAGGGCAGAGAGACCCAGTACTTC. Residues: CASSKSRQGRETQYF.

A few counts support this clonotype. This CDR3 reads CASRGVAKSTQYF. Written as DNA, the CDR3 is TGTGCCAGCAGAGGGGTAGCGAAATCTACGCAGTATTTT. This chain uses TRBV7-2 with TRBJ2-3; D is possibly TRBD1 or TRBD2 (5 bases each). The CDR3 runs to 13 residues. V shed 6 bases and J shed 8 bases, with 15 bases lying between them. Germline CDR1 SGHTA, CDR2 FQGNSA.

This clonotype was recorded a few times. The J gene is TRBJ2-3, the V gene TRBV4-3; D gene unclear. The ends were cut back, 0 bases at V and 2 bases at J, with 9 bases in the middle. CDR1 and CDR2 from the germline V gene are LGHNA and YSLEER. The CDR3 has 15 amino acids. The CDR3 sequence: CASSQDGTTTDTQYF. CDR3 in DNA: TGCGCCAGCAGCCAAGATGGAACGACCACAGATACGCAGTATTTT.

This clonotype was seen only a few times. J is TRBJ2-5 and V is TRBV7-8; tentatively, D is TRBD2 (6 bases). This CDR3 is built from 14 residues. V shed 1 base and J shed 5 bases, with 11 bases lying between them. Germline V lookup: CDR1 SGHVS, CDR2 FQNEAQ. The CDR3 spells CASSLGGGAETQYF. The CDR3 DNA sequence: TGTGCCAGCAGCTTAGGTGGCGGGGCGGAGACCCAGTACTTC.

The CDR3 sequence: CSARDGGKGSTEAFF. The CDR3 nucleotides are TGCAGTGCTAGAGATGGGGGGAAGGGGAGCACTGAAGCTTTCTTT. The chain is built from TRBV20-1 and TRBJ1-1, with TRBD1 as a possible D gene (5 bases). V lost 0 bases, J lost 4 bases, and 15 bases lay in between. This CDR3 has 15 residues. CDR1 is DFQATT, CDR2 SNEGSKA, per germline (reference sequence).

This chain links TRBV12-3 or TRBV12-4 with TRBJ2-3; a weak D match, TRBD1 (8 bases). The germline V and J ends were trimmed by 7 bases and 6 bases, with 14 bases remaining between them. CDR3 length: 13 amino acids. This chain's CDR3 is CASNYRGGDTQYF. The DNA of the CDR3 is TGTGCCAGCAATTACAGGGGGGGGGATACGCAGTATTTT.

The rearrangement links TRBV9 to TRBJ2-7; TRBD2 is a possible D gene (6 bases). Trimming took off 4 bases at V and 2 bases at J, with 16 bases between the two ends. The CDR3 sequence is 15 residues long. Germline CDR1 SGDLS, CDR2 YYNGEE. The CDR3 sequence is CASSPRAGPTYEQYF. The CDR3 DNA sequence: TGTGCCAGCAGCCCCCGGGCGGGACCTACCTACGAGCAGTACTTC.

This chain links TRBV6-5 with TRBJ1-2; D might be TRBD1 (5 bases). V shed 6 bases and J shed 4 bases, with 12 bases lying between them. Germline assignment: CDR1 MNHEY and CDR2 SVGAGI. The CDR3 has 13 residues. DNA for the CDR3: TGTGCCAGCAGCCGGGGGACTCTCTATGGCTACACCTTC. This sequence encodes CASSRGTLYGYTF.

The chain carries TRBV14 and TRBJ1-5; D is unclear. The CDR3 is 11 residues long. The V end was cut by 5 bases, the J end by 9 bases, with 8 bases between. Germline values: CDR1 SGHDN, CDR2 FVKESK. CDR3 in amino acids: CASSADGPQHF. The DNA of the CDR3 is TGTGCCAGCAGCGCCGATGGGCCCCAGCATTTT.

This sequence joins TRBV21-1 and TRBJ2-7; the table assigns TRBD2, which was not confirmed against the DNA. TRBV21-1 is a pseudogene. The CDR3 totals 13 residues. The CDR3 spells CASRLAASYEQYF. In DNA, the CDR3 is TGTGCCAGCAGACTAGCGGCCTCCTACGAGCAGTACTTC.

As DNA, the CDR3 is TGTGCCAGCAGCGACCGACTAGCGGCCAGCACAGATACGCAGTATTTT. Its translation: CASSDRLAASTDTQYF. This rearrangement joins TRBV9 to TRBJ2-3, with 9 bases fitting TRBD2. Losses at the gene ends were 3 bases for V and 0 bases for J; bases not matched to a gene: 5. Germline V gives CDR1 SGDLS, CDR2 YYNGEE. The CDR3 consists of 16 residues.

Worth noting for this clonotype: With a much larger clone just one base away, this may be a read error. The chain has TRBV7-2 and TRBJ1-1; unclear D gene. This CDR3 comprises 12 residues. V was cut by 3 bases and J by 7 bases, with 9 bases left in between. The germline V gene encodes CDR1 SGHTA and CDR2 FQGNSA. The CDR3 spells CASSFGLSEAFF. DNA of the CDR3: TGTGCCAGCAGCTTCGGACTGAGTGAAGCTTTCTTT. The full variable domain, rest sourced from reference TRBV7-2 and TRBJ1-1, is GAGVSQSPSNKVTEKGKDVELRCDPISGHTALYWYRQSLGQGLEFLIYFQGNSAPDKSGLPSDRFSAERTGGSVSTLTIQRTQQEDSAVYLCASSFGLSEAFFGQGTRLTVV.

Here the CDR3 reads CASSSPQRSSYEQYF. The CDR3 nucleotides are TGTGCCAGCAGTTCCCCTCAGCGGAGCTCCTACGAGCAGTACTTC. The chain has TRBV28 and TRBJ2-7; maybe TRBD2 (5 bases). This CDR3 is built from 15 residues. The V end was cut by 4 bases, the J end by 0 bases, with 13 bases between. Germline assignment: CDR1 MDHEN and CDR2 SYDVKM. The variable domain in full, with the rest retrieved from reference TRBV28 and TRBJ2-7, is DVKVTQSSRYLVKRTGEKVFLECVQDMDHENMFWYRQDPGLGLRLIYFSYDVKMKEKGDIPEGYSVSREKKERFSLILESASTNQTSMYLCASSSPQRSSYEQYFGPGTRLTVT.

This clonotype turned up a few times. The chain couples TRBV4-3 to TRBJ2-7, with unresolved D. CDR1 is LGHNA, CDR2 YSLEER, per germline. With 0 bases removed from V and 7 bases from J, the gap between germline ends came to 16 bases. There are 15 residues in the CDR3. Here the CDR3 reads CASSQEYSWYNEQYF. CDR3 sequence (DNA): TGCGCCAGCAGCCAAGAATATTCCTGGTACAATGAGCAGTACTTC.